The next 6 T cell receptor beta chains were all read from a single sample in a study of T-cell memory formation after mild COVID-19. Using its own MiXCR run on the 5' RACE reads, TCRdb lists one record per CDR3 protein. The sample carries 140,000 to 150,000 distinct CDR3 sequences, roughly a fifth recorded once. What was sequenced was PBMCs or a T cell subset sorted from them (not recorded which). The receptors here all came from an adult woman who had mild COVID-19 (a few samples of this study predate the infection). Cell type and time point are not known.

The chain joins TRBV29-1 to TRBJ2-7; the D gene is possibly TRBD1 (5 bases). Trimming shortened V by 2 bases and J by 3 bases, and 11 bases separated the two germline ends. This CDR3 region has 13 residues. Germline-derived CDR1 and CDR2 are SQVTM and ANQGSEA. The CDR3 loop is CSVETTDLYEQYF. As DNA, the CDR3 is TGCAGCGTTGAAACGACAGATCTCTACGAGCAGTACTTC.

In its sample, this clonotype was seen a few times. This chain joins TRBV5-1 and TRBJ2-7, with D perhaps TRBD2 (5 bases). The CDR3 loop spans 14 amino acids. CDR1 and CDR2 from the germline V gene are SGHRS and YFSETQ. V shed 1 base and J shed 2 bases, with 10 bases lying between them. This CDR3 is CASSLIPTTYEQYF. The CDR3 DNA reads TGCGCCAGCAGCTTGATTCCGACTACCTACGAGCAGTACTTC.

This chain joins TRBV9 and TRBJ2-2; a possible D gene is TRBD2 (6 bases). The CDR3 loop spans 16 amino acids. The germline gives CDR1 SGDLS, CDR2 YYNGEE. The V end was cut by 0 bases, the J end by 5 bases, with 14 bases between. CDR3 protein: CASSVVRGARTGELFF. Here the CDR3 DNA reads TGTGCCAGCAGCGTAGTACGCGGGGCCCGAACCGGGGAGCTGTTTTTT.

Only one count was recorded for this clonotype. The chain links TRBV7-2 to TRBJ1-2, with D uncertain. The length of the CDR3 is 13 residues. V gave up 6 bases and J gave up 1 base, with 9 bases separating them. The germline gives CDR1 SGHTA, CDR2 FQGNSA. The CDR3 coding sequence is TGTGCCAGCAGGCGCACTGATAACTATGGCTACACCTTC. Protein product: CASRRTDNYGYTF.

There are a few counts of this clonotype. This chain links TRBV15 with TRBJ2-5; TRBD1 might be the D (5 bases). V was pared by 0 bases and J by 3 bases, with 5 bases between. Germline V gene data show CDR1 as LNHNV and CDR2 as YYDKDF (reference sequence). This CDR3 is built from 13 residues. CDR3 in amino acids: CATSRDREETQYF. The CDR3 DNA is TGTGCCACCAGCAGAGACAGGGAAGAGACCCAGTACTTC. Filled out from reference TRBV15 and TRBJ2-5, the complete variable domain reads DAMVIQNPRYQVTQFGKPVTLSCSQTLNHNVMYWYQQKSSQAPKLLFHYYDKDFNNEADTPDNFQSRRPNTSFCFLDIRSPGLGDTAMYLCATSRDREETQYFGPGTRLLVL.

This clonotype turned up a few times. The chain links TRBV5-1 to TRBJ2-5; 10 bases line up with TRBD2. This CDR3 spans 15 amino acids. Looked up from germline, CDR1 is SGHRS and CDR2 is YFSETQ. The ends lost 3 bases at V and 1 base at J; junction bases unmatched: 3. The DNA of the CDR3 is TGCGCCAGCAGCTCTCTAGCGGGAGCCCAAGAGACCCAGTACTTC. This sequence encodes CASSSLAGAQETQYF.